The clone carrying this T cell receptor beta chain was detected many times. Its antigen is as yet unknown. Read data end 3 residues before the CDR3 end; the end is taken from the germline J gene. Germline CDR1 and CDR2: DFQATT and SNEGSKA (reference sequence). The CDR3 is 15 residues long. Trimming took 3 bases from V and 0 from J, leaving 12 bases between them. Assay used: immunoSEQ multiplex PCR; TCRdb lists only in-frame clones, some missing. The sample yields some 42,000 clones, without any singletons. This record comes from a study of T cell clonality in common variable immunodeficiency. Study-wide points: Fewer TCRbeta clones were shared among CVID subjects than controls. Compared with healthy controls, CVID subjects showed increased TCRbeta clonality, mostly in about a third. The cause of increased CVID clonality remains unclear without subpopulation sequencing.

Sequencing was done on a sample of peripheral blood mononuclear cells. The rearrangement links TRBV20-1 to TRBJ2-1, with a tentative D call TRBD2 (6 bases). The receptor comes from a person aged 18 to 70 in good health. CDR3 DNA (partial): TGCAGTGCTAGCTCAGGGAGGAACTCCTACAATGAG. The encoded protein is CSASSGRNSYNE. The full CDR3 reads CSASSGRNSYNEQFF.